This entry is about one T cell receptor beta chain. This entry comes from a study of blood T cell repertoires in COVID-19. Study at large: Sources were T cells, B-cell-depleted T cells, or PBMCs; the material itself was cDNA or gDNA.

The method was immunoSEQ multiplex PCR; TCRdb's version includes in-frame clones alone and lacks a portion of them. In the table there are 110,000 to 150,000 clones, 79% of which are singletons. The V gene end was trimmed by 5 bases and the J gene end by 4 bases; junction bases not matched to a gene: 11. The CDR3 sequence is 15 residues long. In germline, CDR1 is LGHDT, CDR2 YNNKEL (reference sequence). This chain links TRBV3-1 (or the pseudogene TRBV3-2) with TRBJ2-7; TRBD1 matches 7 bases. This clonotype was obtained from a man aged 60 to 69 with acute or convalescent COVID-19. What was sequenced was peripheral blood. The CDR3 DNA is TGTGCCAGCAGCTCAGCTTCGACAGGGATTTACGAGCAGTACTTC. This encodes CASSSASTGIYEQYF.